This T cell receptor (beta chain) emerged from a study of T cells after yellow fever vaccination. Study context: Fractions of low cell number were prepared using SMART-Seq v4 Ultra Low Input.

Regarding this clonotype: Its antigen is not known.

After removal of 4 bases from V and 1 base from J, the junction contained 10 bases not matched to a gene. Germline V gene sequence: CDR1 SGHRS, CDR2 YFSETQ. The CDR3 sequence is 16 residues long. 5'RACE template switching added a universal primer site and UMIs to TCR cDNA. TCRdb called the 5' RACE reads again in MiXCR, with one record for every CDR3 protein. This sample has about 330,000 distinct CDR3 sequences; roughly 8.3% occur once, and the top ten carry approximately 18%. Broader study findings: Peaking on day 5 versus 15, the secondary response was faster but weaker.

The receptor comes from a man between 18 and 29 years old who received the YFV17D yellow fever vaccine. The sample in question was PBMCs, obtained around 45 days after the first yellow fever vaccination. The chain uses TRBV5-1 and TRBJ2-5; 7 nucleotides line up with TRBD2. This chain's CDR3 is CASSMGPSGTQETQYF. Written as DNA, the CDR3 is TGCGCCAGCAGCATGGGGCCTAGCGGAACCCAAGAGACCCAGTACTTC.